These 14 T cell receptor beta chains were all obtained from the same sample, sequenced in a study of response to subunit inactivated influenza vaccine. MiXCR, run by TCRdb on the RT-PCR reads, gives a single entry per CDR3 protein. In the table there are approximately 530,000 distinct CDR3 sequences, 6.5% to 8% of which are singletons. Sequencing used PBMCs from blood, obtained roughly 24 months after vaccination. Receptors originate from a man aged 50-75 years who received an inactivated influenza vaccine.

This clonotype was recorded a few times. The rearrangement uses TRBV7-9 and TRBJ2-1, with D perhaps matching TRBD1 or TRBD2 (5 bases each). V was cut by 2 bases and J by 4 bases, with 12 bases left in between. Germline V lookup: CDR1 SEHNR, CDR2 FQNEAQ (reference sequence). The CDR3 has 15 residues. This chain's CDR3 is CASSLRDRRYNEQFF. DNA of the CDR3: TGTGCCAGCAGCTTAAGGGACCGGAGGTACAATGAGCAGTTCTTC.

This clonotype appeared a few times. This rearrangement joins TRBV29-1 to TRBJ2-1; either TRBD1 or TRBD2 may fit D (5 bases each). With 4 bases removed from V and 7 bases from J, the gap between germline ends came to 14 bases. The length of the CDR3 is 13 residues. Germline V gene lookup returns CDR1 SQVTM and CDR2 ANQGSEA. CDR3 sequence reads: CSVGGVRTNEQFF. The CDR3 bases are TGCAGCGTTGGAGGGGTCCGGACGAATGAGCAGTTCTTC.

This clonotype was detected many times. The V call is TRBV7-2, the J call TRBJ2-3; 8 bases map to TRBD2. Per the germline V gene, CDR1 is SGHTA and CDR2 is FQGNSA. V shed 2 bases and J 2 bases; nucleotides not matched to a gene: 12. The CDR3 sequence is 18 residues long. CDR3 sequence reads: CASSLTGISGGYTDTQYF. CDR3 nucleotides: TGTGCCAGCAGCTTAACGGGTATCTCGGGAGGGTACACAGATACGCAGTATTTT.

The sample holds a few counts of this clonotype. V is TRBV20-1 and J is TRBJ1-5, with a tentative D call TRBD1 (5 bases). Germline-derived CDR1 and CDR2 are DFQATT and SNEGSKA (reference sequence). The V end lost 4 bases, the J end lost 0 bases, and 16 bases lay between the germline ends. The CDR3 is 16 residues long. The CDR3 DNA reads TGCAGTGCTACAGATCGGGGCCTTGGTAGCAATCAGCCCCAGCATTTT. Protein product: CSATDRGLGSNQPQHF.

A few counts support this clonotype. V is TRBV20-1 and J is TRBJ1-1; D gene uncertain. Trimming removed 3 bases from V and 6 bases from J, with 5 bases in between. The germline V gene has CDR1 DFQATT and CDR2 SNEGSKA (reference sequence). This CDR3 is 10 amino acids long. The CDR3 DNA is TGCAGTGCTAGCATCCCTGAAGCTTTCTTT. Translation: CSASIPEAFF.

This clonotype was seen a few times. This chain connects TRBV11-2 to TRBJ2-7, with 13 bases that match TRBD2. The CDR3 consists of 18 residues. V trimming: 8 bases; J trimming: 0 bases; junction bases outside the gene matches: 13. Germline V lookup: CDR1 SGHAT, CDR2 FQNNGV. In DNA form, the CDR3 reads TGTGCCAGCGGGTTTTCGACTAGCGGGGGGCCGTTCTCCTACGAGCAGTACTTC. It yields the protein CASGFSTSGGPFSYEQYF.

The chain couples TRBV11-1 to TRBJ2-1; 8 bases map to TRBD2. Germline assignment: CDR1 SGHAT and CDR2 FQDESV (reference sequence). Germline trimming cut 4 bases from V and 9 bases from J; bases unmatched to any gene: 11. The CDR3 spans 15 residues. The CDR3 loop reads CASSSRAGAQGEQFF. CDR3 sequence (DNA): TGTGCCAGCAGCTCTAGAGCGGGGGCGCAAGGTGAGCAGTTCTTC.

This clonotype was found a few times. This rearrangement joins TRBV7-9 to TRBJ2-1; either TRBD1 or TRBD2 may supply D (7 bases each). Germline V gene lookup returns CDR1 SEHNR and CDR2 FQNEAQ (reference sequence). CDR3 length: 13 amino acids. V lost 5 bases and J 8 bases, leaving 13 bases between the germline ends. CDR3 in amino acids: CASSQQGGDEQFF. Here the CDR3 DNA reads TGTGCCAGCAGCCAGCAGGGGGGGGATGAGCAGTTCTTC.

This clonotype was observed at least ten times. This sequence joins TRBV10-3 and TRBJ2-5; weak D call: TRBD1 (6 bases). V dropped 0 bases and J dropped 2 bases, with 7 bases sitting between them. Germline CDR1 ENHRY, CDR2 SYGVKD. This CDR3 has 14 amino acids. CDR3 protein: CAISESGQQETQYF. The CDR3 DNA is TGTGCCATCAGTGAGTCGGGACAACAAGAGACCCAGTACTTC.

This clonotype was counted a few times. CDR3 bases: TGCGCCAGCAGCTCGGGGGGGACAACTCCAACTAACTATGGCTACACCTTC. Translating it yields CASSSGGTTPTNYGYTF. The chain combines TRBV5-1 with TRBJ1-2; D is perhaps TRBD1 (6 bases). Trimming left V 3 bases short and J 0 bases short, with 18 bases between. This CDR3 region has 17 residues. Germline lookup yields CDR1 SGHRS and CDR2 YFSETQ.

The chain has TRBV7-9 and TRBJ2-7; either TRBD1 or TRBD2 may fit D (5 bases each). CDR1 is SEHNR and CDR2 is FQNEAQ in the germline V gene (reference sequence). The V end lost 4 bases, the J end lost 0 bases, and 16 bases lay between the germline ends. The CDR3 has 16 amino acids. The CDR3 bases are TGTGCCAGCAGCTCTTTTTCGGGACCGGGCTCCTACGAGCAGTACTTC. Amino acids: CASSSFSGPGSYEQYF.

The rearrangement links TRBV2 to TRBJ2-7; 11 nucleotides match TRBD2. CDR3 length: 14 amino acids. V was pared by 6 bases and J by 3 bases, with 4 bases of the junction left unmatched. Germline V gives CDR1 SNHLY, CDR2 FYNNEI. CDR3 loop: CASRTSGIIYEQYF. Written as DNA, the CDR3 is TGTGCCAGCAGGACTAGCGGGATTATCTACGAGCAGTACTTC.

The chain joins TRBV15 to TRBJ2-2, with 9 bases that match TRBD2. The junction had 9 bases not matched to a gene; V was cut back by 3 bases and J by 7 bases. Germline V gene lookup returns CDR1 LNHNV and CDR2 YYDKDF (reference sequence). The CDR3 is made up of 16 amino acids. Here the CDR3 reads CATSSAPGLAGGELFF. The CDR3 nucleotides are TGTGCCACCAGCAGTGCACCGGGACTAGCTGGCGGGGAGCTGTTTTTT.

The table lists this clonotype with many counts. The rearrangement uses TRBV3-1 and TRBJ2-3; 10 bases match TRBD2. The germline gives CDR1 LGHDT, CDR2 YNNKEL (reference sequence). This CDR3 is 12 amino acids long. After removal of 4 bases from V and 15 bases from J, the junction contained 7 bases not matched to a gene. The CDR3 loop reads CASSPERGGPYF. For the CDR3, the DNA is TGTGCCAGCAGCCCAGAGCGGGGGGGCCCCTATTTT.